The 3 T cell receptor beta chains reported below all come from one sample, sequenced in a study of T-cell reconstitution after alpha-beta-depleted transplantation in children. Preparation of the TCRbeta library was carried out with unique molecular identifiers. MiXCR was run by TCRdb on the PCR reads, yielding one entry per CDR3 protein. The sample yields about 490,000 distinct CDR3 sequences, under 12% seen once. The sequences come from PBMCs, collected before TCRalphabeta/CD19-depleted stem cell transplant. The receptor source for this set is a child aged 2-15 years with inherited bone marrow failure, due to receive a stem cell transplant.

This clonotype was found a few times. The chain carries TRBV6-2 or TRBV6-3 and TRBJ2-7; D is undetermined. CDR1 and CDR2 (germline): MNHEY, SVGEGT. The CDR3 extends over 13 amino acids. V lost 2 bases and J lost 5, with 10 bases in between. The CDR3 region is CASSYPGRDEQYF. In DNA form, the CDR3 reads TGTGCCAGCAGTTACCCGGGCCGCGACGAGCAGTACTTC.

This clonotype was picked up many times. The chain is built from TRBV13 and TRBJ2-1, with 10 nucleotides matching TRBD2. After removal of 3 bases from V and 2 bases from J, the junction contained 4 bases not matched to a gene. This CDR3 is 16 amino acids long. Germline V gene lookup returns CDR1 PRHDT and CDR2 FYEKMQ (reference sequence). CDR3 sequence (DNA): TGTGCCAGCAGCTTGGGGACTAGCGAGGCCTACAATGAGCAGTTCTTC. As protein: CASSLGTSEAYNEQFF.

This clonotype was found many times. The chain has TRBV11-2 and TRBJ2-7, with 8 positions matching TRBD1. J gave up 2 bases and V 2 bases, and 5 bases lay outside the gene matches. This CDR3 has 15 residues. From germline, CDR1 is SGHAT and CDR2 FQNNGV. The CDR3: CASSLPQGGTYEQYF. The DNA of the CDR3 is TGTGCCAGCAGCTTACCACAGGGGGGAACCTACGAGCAGTACTTC.